The 19 T cell receptor beta chains given below trace back to one sample, sequenced in a study of T cells in Graves' hyperthyroidism and ophthalmopathy (dated 2019 in TCRdb). The library was prepared using multiplex PCR. TCRdb shows the sequencer as Illumina HiSeq 2000. The TCR beta CDR3 regions were amplified from RNA transcripts. A first-round RT-PCR of the TCR CDR3 used the HTBI primer set with the Qiagen OneStep RT-PCR kit. The public reads were quality trimmed at Q25 with fastp and then assembled into clones with MiXCR by TCRdb, keeping productive beta chains. Each CDR3 protein appears once, grouped with its most common genes and DNA. In this sample the table shows roughly 700,000 distinct CDR3 sequences, about 35% of which occur a single time. Approximately 31% of the sample goes to the ten largest clones. The source material was blood. Every receptor here comes from a woman in her forties with Graves' hyperthyroidism.

The CDR3 reads CASSDQYEQYF. The CDR3 DNA follows: TGTGCCAGCAGTGACCAATACGAGCAGTACTTC. The chain combines TRBV2 with TRBJ2-7; D ambiguous. This CDR3 comprises 11 residues. V shed 3 bases and J shed 4 bases, with 4 bases lying between them. CDR1 and CDR2 from the germline V gene are SNHLY and FYNNEI.

This clonotype turned up a few times. J is TRBJ1-4 and V is TRBV4-3; a weak D match, TRBD1 (6 bases). The germline gives CDR1 LGHNA, CDR2 YSLEER. V was pared by 0 bases and J by 8 bases, with 19 bases between. The CDR3 has 17 amino acids. CDR3 region: CASSQDLGAGVREKLFF. The CDR3, as DNA: TGCGCCAGCAGCCAAGACCTGGGTGCAGGGGTACGGGAAAAACTGTTTTTT.

This clonotype was found once. The chain couples TRBV9 to TRBJ2-1, with D unclear. TRBJ2-7 matches the DNA end more closely, so the J call is doubtful. The length of the CDR3 is 16 residues. CDR1 and CDR2 from the germline V gene are SGDLS and YYNGEE. CDR3 residues: CASSPRPMPNADTQYF. Written as DNA, the CDR3 is TGTGCCAGCAGCCCTCGTCCGATGCCTAATGCAGATACGCAGTACTTC.

The V call is TRBV6-6, the J call TRBJ1-1; maybe TRBD1 (5 bases). Trimming removed 3 bases at V and 7 bases at J, with 21 bases between. Germline V gene data show CDR1 as MNHNY and CDR2 as SVGAGI (reference sequence). The CDR3 consists of 16 residues. The CDR3 spells CASSYTGRGPFDEAFF. The CDR3 DNA follows: TGTGCCAGCAGTTATACGGGGAGGGGCCCATTTGATGAAGCTTTCTTT.

Details on this clonotype: One end of the junction varies from germline; a read error may be responsible. The CDR3 sequence: CASSQGRQGYFNEQYF. The CDR3 bases are TGCGCCAGCAGCCAGGGGAGACAGGGATATTTCAACGAGCAGTACTTC. The chain links TRBV7-9 to TRBJ2-7, with 7 bases that match TRBD1. This CDR3 has 16 amino acids. Germline values: CDR1 SEHNR, CDR2 FQNEAQ (reference sequence). The variable domain in full, completed from reference TRBV7-9 and TRBJ2-7, reads DTGVSQNPRHKITKRGQNVTFRCDPISEHNRLYWYRQTLGQGPEFLTYFQNEAQLEKSRLLSDRFSAERPKGSFSTLEIQRTEQGDSAMYLCASSQGRQGYFNEQYFGPGTRLTVT.

The rearrangement links TRBV7-8 to TRBJ2-7, with D possibly TRBD1 on 5 matching bases. V was pared by 5 bases and J by 5 bases, with 19 bases between. CDR3 length: 15 amino acids. From germline, CDR1 is SGHVS and CDR2 FQNEAQ. The CDR3 DNA is TGTGCCAGCAGCGCCCAGGGTAGGCCGTTGGACGAGCAGTACTTC. This codes for CASSAQGRPLDEQYF.

This clonotype has ten or more counts. This CDR3 is CASRTGNTIYF. Written as DNA, the CDR3 is TGCGCCAGCAGAACTGGAAACACCATATATTTT. The chain couples TRBV5-1 to TRBJ1-3; unclear D gene. The CDR3 spans 11 residues. The V end was cut by 5 bases, the J end by 2 bases, with 2 bases between. The germline gives CDR1 SGHRS, CDR2 YFSETQ.

J is TRBJ1-1 and V is TRBV6-5; TRBD1 matches 8 bases. Germline V CDR1 and CDR2: MNHEY, SVGAGI. Germline trimming cut 0 bases from V and 2 bases from J; bases unmatched to any gene: 11. The length of the CDR3 is 18 residues. The CDR3 sequence: CASSYSILLGQANTEAFF. The CDR3 nucleotides read TGTGCCAGCAGTTACTCGATATTGCTGGGACAGGCTAACACTGAAGCTTTCTTT.

This clonotype was picked up many times. The J gene is TRBJ1-4, the V gene TRBV7-2; D unresolved. Germline loops: CDR1 SGHTA, CDR2 FQGNSA. The CDR3 spans 13 residues. Trimming stripped 0 bases from V and 13 bases from J, with 12 bases between. The CDR3: CASSLATGLGLFF. The DNA for the CDR3 is TGTGCCAGCAGCTTAGCTACCGGCTTAGGACTGTTTTTT.

The chain couples TRBV29-1 to TRBJ2-1; weak D call: TRBD1 (5 bases). V lost 5 bases, J lost 3 bases, and 14 bases lay in between. Germline V lookup: CDR1 SQVTM, CDR2 ANQGSEA. This CDR3 comprises 14 residues. The chain's CDR3 is CSVKYAGLYNEQFF. CDR3 bases: TGCAGCGTTAAGTATGCAGGGCTCTACAATGAGCAGTTCTTC.

Ten or more counts support this clonotype. The J gene is TRBJ2-7, the V gene TRBV7-2, with 7 bases fitting TRBD1. The trim removed 0 bases at V and 6 bases at J, leaving 5 bases unmatched. Germline CDR1 is SGHTA and CDR2 is FQGNSA. The CDR3 has 14 residues. This CDR3 reads CASSLALQGSEQYF. CDR3 coding DNA: TGTGCCAGCAGCTTAGCATTACAGGGGAGCGAGCAGTACTTC.

This clonotype occurred a few times. The chain links TRBV20-1 to TRBJ1-2; D is undetermined. Germline assignment: CDR1 DFQATT and CDR2 SNEGSKA (reference sequence). The germline V and J ends were trimmed by 2 bases and 8 bases, with 15 bases remaining between them. This CDR3 spans 13 amino acids. CDR3 coding DNA: TGCAGTGCTAGATCCCGAGTCGACGGGGGCTACACCTTC. This translates into CSARSRVDGGYTF.

This clonotype was picked up many times. The chain carries TRBV10-3 and TRBJ2-7; D is ambiguous. The CDR3 consists of 14 residues. CDR1 and CDR2 from the germline V gene are ENHRY and SYGVKD. Trimming stripped 0 bases from V and 2 bases from J, with 8 bases between. The CDR3 DNA reads TGTGCCATCAGTGAGTCGGCAGTTACCTACGAGCAGTACTTC. Encoded protein: CAISESAVTYEQYF.

This clonotype has at least ten counts. The rearrangement uses TRBV20-1 and TRBJ2-7; D uncertain. CDR1 and CDR2 (germline): DFQATT, SNEGSKA (reference sequence). Trimming removed 0 bases from V and 4 bases from J, with 13 bases in between. The CDR3 is made up of 14 amino acids. CDR3 sequence reads: CSARDSAVLYEQYF. The DNA for the CDR3 is TGCAGTGCTAGAGATTCGGCAGTCTTATACGAGCAGTACTTC.

This clonotype has a handful of counts. The CDR3 DNA sequence: TGTGCCAGCAGTTACGGCAGCCCGCCCAGCTCCTACGAGCAGTACTTC. Its translation is CASSYGSPPSSYEQYF. The V and J genes are TRBV6-5 and TRBJ2-7; no clear D gene. Germline assignment: CDR1 MNHEY and CDR2 SVGAGI. V was pared by 2 bases and J by 0 bases, with 14 bases between. There are 16 residues in the CDR3.

This clonotype was seen repeatedly, ten times or more. This chain connects TRBV19 to TRBJ1-1; 7 bases are shared with TRBD1. The V segment lost 5 bases and the J segment 4 bases; nucleotides outside the gene matches: 7. CDR1 and CDR2 from the germline V gene are LNHDA and SQIVND (reference sequence). There are 14 residues in the CDR3. The CDR3 here is CASSRGTEGTEAFF. The CDR3 bases are TGTGCCAGTAGTCGCGGGACAGAGGGCACTGAAGCTTTCTTT.

This clonotype was picked up a small number of times. DNA of the CDR3: TGTGCCAGCAGCCCCGGGACTATCAGAGAGACCCAGTACTTC. It encodes CASSPGTIRETQYF. The chain has TRBV7-2 and TRBJ2-5; 7 bases match TRBD2. CDR1 is SGHTA and CDR2 is FQGNSA in the germline V gene. This CDR3 is 14 amino acids long. J lost 4 bases, V lost 5 bases, and 7 bases had no gene match. The whole variable domain, filled in from reference TRBV7-2 and TRBJ2-5, reads GAGVSQSPSNKVTEKGKDVELRCDPISGHTALYWYRQSLGQGLEFLIYFQGNSAPDKSGLPSDRFSAERTGGSVSTLTIQRTQQEDSAVYLCASSPGTIRETQYFGPGTRLLVL.

This clonotype was counted ten times or more. The gene calls are TRBV10-3 and TRBJ2-2; the match to TRBD1 covers 9 bases. This CDR3 has 11 amino acids. Germline CDR1 is ENHRY and CDR2 is SYGVKD. V gave up 4 bases and J gave up 14 bases; unmatched junction bases: 2. The chain's CDR3 is CAISGDRALFF. CDR3 DNA sequence: TGTGCCATCAGTGGGGACAGGGCTCTGTTTTTT.

This clonotype was counted between two and nine times. The chain carries TRBV29-1 and TRBJ1-1; TRBD1 is a possible D gene (6 bases). Germline values: CDR1 SQVTM, CDR2 ANQGSEA. V lost 6 bases, J lost 5 bases, and 22 bases lay in between. This CDR3 contains 15 residues. The DNA of the CDR3 is TGCAGCGTGGCCCCCGTCCCCAGGGGACGGACTGAAGCTTTCTTT. Translation: CSVAPVPRGRTEAFF.